The 5 T cell receptor beta chains presented below share a single source sample, sequenced in a study of CD8+CD57+ T cells in acquired aplastic anemia. CDR3 and TCR beta VDJ profiling relied on genomic DNA as the template. Via MiXCR, TCRdb re-called the reads, giving one row per CDR3 protein. The sample records around 200,000 distinct CDR3 sequences, less than 70% being singletons. Sequenced sample: sorted CD4+, CD8+, or CD8+CD57+ T cells (not recorded which) from PBMCs. The origin of the receptors is a human donor in good health, serving as a control.

This clonotype appeared many times. The chain combines TRBV10-3 with TRBJ2-1; 16 positions match TRBD2. The CDR3 is 16 amino acids. With V trimmed by 6 bases and J by 9 bases, 8 bases remained unmatched. Germline loops: CDR1 ENHRY, CDR2 SYGVKD. The CDR3 spells CAIRKGTSGGEGEQFF. The CDR3 bases are TGTGCCATCAGAAAAGGGACTAGCGGGGGGGAGGGTGAGCAGTTCTTC.

Many counts were recorded for this clonotype. The chain couples TRBV12-3 or TRBV12-4 to TRBJ2-7; TRBD2 is a possible D gene (5 bases). CDR3 length: 10 residues. V was trimmed by 4 bases and J by 9 bases, leaving 7 bases between them. DNA for the CDR3: TGTGCCAGCAGTTCCCGGGGGCAGTACTTC. Amino acid sequence: CASSSRGQYF.

This clonotype was found a few times. The rearrangement uses TRBV7-6 and TRBJ1-1; D uncertain. CDR1 and CDR2 from the germline V gene are SGHVS and FNYEAQ. The V gene lost 3 bases and the J gene lost 1 base, with 12 bases spanning the gap. The CDR3 is 15 amino acids. The CDR3 DNA follows: TGTGCCAGCAGCTTGGATAGACGGTCGAACACTGAAGCTTTCTTT. This encodes CASSLDRRSNTEAFF.

The sample holds many counts of this clonotype. J is TRBJ2-5 and V is TRBV11-2, with D tentatively TRBD1 (6 bases). V dropped 5 bases and J dropped 5 bases, with 12 bases sitting between them. CDR1 and CDR2 from the germline V gene are SGHAT and FQNNGV. The CDR3 contains 13 residues. The CDR3 spells CASSTGTRETQYF. The CDR3 DNA reads as TGTGCCAGCAGCACCGGGACAAGGGAGACCCAGTACTTC.

This clonotype has a count of ten or more. The chain has TRBV6-6 and TRBJ1-6; 8 bases are a match to TRBD1. J gave up 3 bases and V 6 bases, and 4 bases lay outside the gene matches. Germline V gene data show CDR1 as MNHNY and CDR2 as SVGAGI (reference sequence). The CDR3 sequence is 15 residues long. The chain's CDR3 is CASRDRGRYNSPLHF. CDR3 coding DNA: TGTGCCAGCAGAGACAGGGGTCGCTATAATTCACCCCTCCACTTT.